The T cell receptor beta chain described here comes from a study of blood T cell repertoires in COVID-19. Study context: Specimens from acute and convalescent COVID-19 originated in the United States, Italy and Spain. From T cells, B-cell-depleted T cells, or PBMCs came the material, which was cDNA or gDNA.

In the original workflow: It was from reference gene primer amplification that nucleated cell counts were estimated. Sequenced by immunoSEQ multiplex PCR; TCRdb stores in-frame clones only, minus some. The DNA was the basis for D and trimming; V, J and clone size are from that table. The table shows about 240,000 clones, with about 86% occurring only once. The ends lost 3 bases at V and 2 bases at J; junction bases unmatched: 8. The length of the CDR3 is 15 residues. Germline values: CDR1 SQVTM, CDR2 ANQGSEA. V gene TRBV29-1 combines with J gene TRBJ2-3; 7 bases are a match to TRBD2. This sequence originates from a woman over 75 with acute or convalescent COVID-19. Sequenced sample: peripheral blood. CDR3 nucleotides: TGCAGCGTTGATCGGGGCGGGGGAAACACAGATACGCAGTATTTT. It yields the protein CSVDRGGGNTDTQYF.